This TCR beta chain was obtained from a study of T cell responses to AZD1222 COVID-19 vaccine. Study-level findings and limits: Dominant CD4 TCR responses targeted spike regions 160-218 and 743-854.

Points on this clone: What it recognizes is unknown.

The assay was immunoSEQ multiplex PCR, and TCRdb's table has in-frame clones only and misses some. The repertoire holds 150,000 to 160,000 clones, with roughly nine tenths as singletons. The length of the CDR3 is 14 residues. V was clipped by 1 base and J by 4 bases, with 10 bases between them. Germline CDR1 MDHEN, CDR2 SYDVKM. This rearrangement joins TRBV28 to TRBJ1-1, with D perhaps matching TRBD1 (5 bases). This sequence originates from an adult who received the AZD1222 COVID-19 vaccine. Sequencing used peripheral blood, obtained 28 days after the second AZD1222 dose. CDR3 coding DNA: TGTGCCAGCAGTTTATATCTGGGGGGCACTGAAGCTTTCTTT. This codes for CASSLYLGGTEAFF. The complete variable domain, with remaining parts taken from reference TRBV28 and TRBJ1-1, reads DVKVTQSSRYLVKRTGEKVFLECVQDMDHENMFWYRQDPGLGLRLIYFSYDVKMKEKGDIPEGYSVSREKKERFSLILESASTNQTSMYLCASSLYLGGTEAFFGQGTRLTVV.